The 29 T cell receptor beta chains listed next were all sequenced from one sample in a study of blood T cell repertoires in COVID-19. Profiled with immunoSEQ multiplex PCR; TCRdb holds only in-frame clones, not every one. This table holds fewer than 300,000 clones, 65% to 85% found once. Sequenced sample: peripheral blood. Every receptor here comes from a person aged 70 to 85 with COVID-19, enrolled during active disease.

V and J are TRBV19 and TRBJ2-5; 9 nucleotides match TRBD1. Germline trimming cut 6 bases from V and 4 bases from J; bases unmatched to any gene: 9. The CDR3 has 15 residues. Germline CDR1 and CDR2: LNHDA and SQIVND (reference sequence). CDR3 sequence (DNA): TGTGCCAGTAGAACGGGACAGGGTTTGGGAGAGACCCAGTACTTC. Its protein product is CASRTGQGLGETQYF.

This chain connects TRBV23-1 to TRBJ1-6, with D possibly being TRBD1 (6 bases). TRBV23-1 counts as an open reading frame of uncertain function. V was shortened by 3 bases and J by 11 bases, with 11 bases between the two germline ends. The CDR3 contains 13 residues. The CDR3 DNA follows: TGCGCCAGCAGTCAGGGACACTCTACACCCCTCCACTTT. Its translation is CASSQGHSTPLHF.

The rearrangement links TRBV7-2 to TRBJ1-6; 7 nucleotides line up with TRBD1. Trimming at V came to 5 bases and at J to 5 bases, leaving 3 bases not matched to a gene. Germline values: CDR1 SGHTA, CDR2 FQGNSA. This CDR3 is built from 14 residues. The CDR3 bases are TGTGCCAGCAGCCAAGACAGGGATAATTCACCCCTCCACTTT. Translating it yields CASSQDRDNSPLHF.

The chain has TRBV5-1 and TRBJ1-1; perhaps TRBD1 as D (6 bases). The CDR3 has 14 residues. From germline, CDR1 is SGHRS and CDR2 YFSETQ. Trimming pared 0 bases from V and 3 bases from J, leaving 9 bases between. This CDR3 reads CASSLEGGYTEAFF. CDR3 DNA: TGCGCCAGCAGCTTGGAAGGGGGTTACACTGAAGCTTTCTTT.

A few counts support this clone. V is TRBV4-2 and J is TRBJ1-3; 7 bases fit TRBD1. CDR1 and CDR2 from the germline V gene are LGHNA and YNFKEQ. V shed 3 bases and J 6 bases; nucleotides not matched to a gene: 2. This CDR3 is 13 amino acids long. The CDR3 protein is CASSQGQLNTIYF. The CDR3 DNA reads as TGTGCCAGCAGCCAGGGACAGCTAAACACCATATATTTT.

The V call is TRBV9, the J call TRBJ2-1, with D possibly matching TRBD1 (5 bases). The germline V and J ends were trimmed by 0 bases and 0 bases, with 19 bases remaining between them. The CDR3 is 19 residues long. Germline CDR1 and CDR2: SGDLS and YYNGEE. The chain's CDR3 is CASSVGSTLGRGSYNEQFF. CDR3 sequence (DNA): TGTGCCAGCAGCGTAGGGAGCACTCTAGGTAGGGGCTCCTACAATGAGCAGTTCTTC.

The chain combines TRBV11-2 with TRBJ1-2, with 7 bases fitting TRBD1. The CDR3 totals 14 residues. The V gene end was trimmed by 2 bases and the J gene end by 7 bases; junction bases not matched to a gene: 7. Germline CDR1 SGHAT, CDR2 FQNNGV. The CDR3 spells CASSLNSEGAGYTF. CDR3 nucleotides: TGTGCCAGCAGCTTAAATTCGGAGGGGGCTGGCTACACCTTC.

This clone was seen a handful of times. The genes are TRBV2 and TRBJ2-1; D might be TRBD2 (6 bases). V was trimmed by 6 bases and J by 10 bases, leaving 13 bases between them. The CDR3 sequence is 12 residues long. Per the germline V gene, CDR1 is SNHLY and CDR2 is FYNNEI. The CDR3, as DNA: TGTGCCAGCAGAGTGACTAGTGGGGAGCAGTTCTTC. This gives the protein CASRVTSGEQFF.

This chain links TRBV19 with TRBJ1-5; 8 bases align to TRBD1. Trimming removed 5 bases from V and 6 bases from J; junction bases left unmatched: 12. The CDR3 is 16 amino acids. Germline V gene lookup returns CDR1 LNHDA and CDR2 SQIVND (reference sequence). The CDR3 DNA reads TGTGCCAGTAGTCACAACCAGGGGGCTAGGGGTCAGCCCCAGCATTTT. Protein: CASSHNQGARGQPQHF.

The CDR3 DNA sequence: TGTGCCAGCAGTCCACGGGGGGCCCGCTCCTACAATGAGCAGTTCTTC. It codes for CASSPRGARSYNEQFF. The chain joins TRBV11-3 to TRBJ2-1; tentative D call: TRBD2 (7 bases). The CDR3 spans 16 residues. The V gene's germline CDR1 is SGHNT and CDR2 YENEEA. V gave up 6 bases and J gave up 0 bases, with 15 bases separating them.

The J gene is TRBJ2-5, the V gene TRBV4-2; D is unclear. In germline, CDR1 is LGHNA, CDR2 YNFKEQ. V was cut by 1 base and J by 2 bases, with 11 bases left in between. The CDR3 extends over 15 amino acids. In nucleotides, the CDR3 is TGTGCCAGCAGCCAAGGGGCTTCAACACAAGAGACCCAGTACTTC. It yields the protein CASSQGASTQETQYF.

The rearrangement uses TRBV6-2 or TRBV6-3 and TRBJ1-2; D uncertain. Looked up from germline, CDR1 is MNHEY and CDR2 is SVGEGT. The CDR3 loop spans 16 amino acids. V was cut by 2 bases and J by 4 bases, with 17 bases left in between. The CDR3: CASSYPDGLQSYGYTF. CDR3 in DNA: TGTGCCAGCAGTTACCCCGACGGACTGCAGTCCTATGGCTACACCTTC.

The chain's CDR3 is CASSPGATAEAFF. CDR3 nucleotides: TGTGCCAGCTCACCAGGGGCCACCGCTGAAGCTTTCTTT. The chain is built from TRBV18 and TRBJ1-1; a weak D match, TRBD1 (5 bases). The CDR3 loop spans 13 amino acids. V shed 2 bases and J shed 6 bases, with 10 bases lying between them. CDR1 and CDR2 (germline): KGHSH, LQKENI.

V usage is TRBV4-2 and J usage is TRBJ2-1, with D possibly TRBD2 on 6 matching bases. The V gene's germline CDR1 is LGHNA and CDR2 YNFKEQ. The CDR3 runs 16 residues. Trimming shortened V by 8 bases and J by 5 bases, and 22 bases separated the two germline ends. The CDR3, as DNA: TGTGCCAGCTCCCAGCAAGGTAGGCGGGGTCACAATGAGCAGTTCTTC. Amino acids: CASSQQGRRGHNEQFF.

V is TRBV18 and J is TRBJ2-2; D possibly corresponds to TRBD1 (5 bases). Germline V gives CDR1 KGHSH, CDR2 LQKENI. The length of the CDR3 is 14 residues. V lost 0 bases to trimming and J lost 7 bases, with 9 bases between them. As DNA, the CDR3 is TGTGCCAGCTCACCACCAGCAGGACACGGGGAGCTGTTTTTT. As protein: CASSPPAGHGELFF.

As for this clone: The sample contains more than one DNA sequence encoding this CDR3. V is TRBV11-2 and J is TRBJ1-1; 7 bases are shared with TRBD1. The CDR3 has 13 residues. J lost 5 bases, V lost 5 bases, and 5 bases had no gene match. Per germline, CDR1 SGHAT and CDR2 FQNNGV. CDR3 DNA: TGTGCCAGCAGCCAAGACAGGGATACTGAAGCTTTCTTT. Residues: CASSQDRDTEAFF.

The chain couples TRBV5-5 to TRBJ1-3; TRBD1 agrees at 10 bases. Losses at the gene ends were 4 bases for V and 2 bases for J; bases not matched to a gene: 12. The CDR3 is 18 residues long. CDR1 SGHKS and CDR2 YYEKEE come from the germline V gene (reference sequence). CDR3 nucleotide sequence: TGTGCCAGCAGCCCGGGGGGCGGGACAGGGGCTACTGGAAACACCATATATTTT. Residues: CASSPGGGTGATGNTIYF.

CDR3 sequence reads: CASTQRGFEAFF. Here the CDR3 DNA reads TGTGCCAGCACCCAACGGGGGTTTGAAGCTTTCTTT. The genes are TRBV11-2 and TRBJ1-1; D possibly corresponds to TRBD1 (5 bases). Between the trimmed V and J ends, which lost 7 bases and 7 bases, there was a span of 13 bases. The germline gives CDR1 SGHAT, CDR2 FQNNGV. The CDR3 totals 12 residues.

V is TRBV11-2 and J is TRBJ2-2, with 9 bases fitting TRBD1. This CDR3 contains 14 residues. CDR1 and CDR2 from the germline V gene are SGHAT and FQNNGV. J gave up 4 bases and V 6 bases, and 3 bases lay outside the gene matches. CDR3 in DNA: TGTGCCAGCAGATCGACAGGGGGCACCGGGGAGCTGTTTTTT. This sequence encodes CASRSTGGTGELFF. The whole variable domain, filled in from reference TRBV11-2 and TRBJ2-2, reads EAGVAQSPRYKIIEKRQSVAFWCNPISGHATLYWYQQILGQGPKLLIQFQNNGVVDDSQLPKDRFSAERLKGVDSTLKIQPAKLEDSAVYLCASRSTGGTGELFFGEGSRLTVL.

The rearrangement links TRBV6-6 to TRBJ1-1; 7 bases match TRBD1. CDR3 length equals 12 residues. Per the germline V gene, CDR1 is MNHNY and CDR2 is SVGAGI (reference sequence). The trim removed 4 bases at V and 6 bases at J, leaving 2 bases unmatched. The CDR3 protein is CASSLDRAEAFF. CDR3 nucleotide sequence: TGTGCCAGCAGTTTAGACAGGGCTGAAGCTTTCTTT.

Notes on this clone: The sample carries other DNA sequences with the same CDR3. In DNA form, the CDR3 reads TGTGCCAGCAGTTCCTTTAGACAGGCGCCCGGGGAGCTGTTTTTT. This sequence encodes CASSSFRQAPGELFF. The V gene is TRBV27, the J gene TRBJ2-2; D is possibly TRBD1 (6 bases). Germline loops: CDR1 MNHEY, CDR2 SMNVEV (reference sequence). V lost 4 bases and J 6 bases, leaving 15 bases between the germline ends. CDR3 length: 15 residues.

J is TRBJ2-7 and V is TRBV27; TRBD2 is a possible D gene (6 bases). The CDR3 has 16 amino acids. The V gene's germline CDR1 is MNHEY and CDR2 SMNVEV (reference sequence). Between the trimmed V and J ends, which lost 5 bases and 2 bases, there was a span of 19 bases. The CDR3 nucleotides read TGTGCCAGCAGTCCTTTCTTGGGAGGAAGTCCCTACGAGCAGTACTTC. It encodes CASSPFLGGSPYEQYF.

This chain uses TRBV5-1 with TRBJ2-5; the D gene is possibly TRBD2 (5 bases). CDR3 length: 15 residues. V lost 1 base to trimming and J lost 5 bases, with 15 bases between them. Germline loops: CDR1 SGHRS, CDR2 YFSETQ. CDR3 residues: CASSLRRASGETQYF. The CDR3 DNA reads TGCGCCAGCAGCTTGCGTCGAGCCTCGGGGGAGACCCAGTACTTC.

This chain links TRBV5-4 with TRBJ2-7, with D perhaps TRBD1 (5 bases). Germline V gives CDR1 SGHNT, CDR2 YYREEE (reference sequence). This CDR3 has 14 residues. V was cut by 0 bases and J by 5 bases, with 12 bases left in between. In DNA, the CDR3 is TGTGCCAGCAGCTTGGAGGTTGGGGCTCACGAGCAGTACTTC. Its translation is CASSLEVGAHEQYF.

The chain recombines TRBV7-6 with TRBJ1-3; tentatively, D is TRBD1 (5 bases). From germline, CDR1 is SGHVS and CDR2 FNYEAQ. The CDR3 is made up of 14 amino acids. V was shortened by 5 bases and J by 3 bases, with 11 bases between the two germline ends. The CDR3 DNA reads TGTGCCAGCAGCCTGTCAGGGTTTGGAAACACCATATATTTT. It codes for CASSLSGFGNTIYF. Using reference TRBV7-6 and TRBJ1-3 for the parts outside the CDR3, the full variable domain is GAGVSQSPRYKVTKRGQDVALRCDPISGHVSLYWYRQALGQGPEFLTYFNYEAQQDKSGLPNDRFSAERPEGSISTLTIQRTEQRDSAMYRCASSLSGFGNTIYFGEGSWLTVV.

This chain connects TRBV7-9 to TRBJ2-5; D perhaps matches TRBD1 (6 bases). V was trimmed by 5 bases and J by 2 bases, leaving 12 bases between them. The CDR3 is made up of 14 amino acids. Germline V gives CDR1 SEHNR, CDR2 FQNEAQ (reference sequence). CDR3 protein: CASSLGQLQETQYF. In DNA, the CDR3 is TGTGCCAGCAGCCTCGGACAGCTACAAGAGACCCAGTACTTC.

Here the CDR3 reads CASRKQGAISYEQYF. For the CDR3, the DNA is TGTGCCAGCAGAAAACAGGGGGCGATTAGCTACGAGCAGTACTTC. The chain is built from TRBV28 and TRBJ2-7; 9 nucleotides agree with TRBD1. The germline CDR1 and CDR2 sequences are MDHEN and SYDVKM. The CDR3 has 15 amino acids. V was pared by 6 bases and J by 3 bases, with 9 bases of the junction left unmatched.

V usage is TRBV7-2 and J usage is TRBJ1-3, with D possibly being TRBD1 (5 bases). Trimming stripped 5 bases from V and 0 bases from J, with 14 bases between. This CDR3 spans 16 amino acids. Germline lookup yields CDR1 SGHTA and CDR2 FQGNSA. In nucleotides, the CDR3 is TGTGCCAGCAGCCCGCCCCAGGGCATCTCTGGAAACACCATATATTTT. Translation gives CASSPPQGISGNTIYF. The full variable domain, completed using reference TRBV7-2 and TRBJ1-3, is GAGVSQSPSNKVTEKGKDVELRCDPISGHTALYWYRQSLGQGLEFLIYFQGNSAPDKSGLPSDRFSAERTGGSVSTLTIQRTQQEDSAVYLCASSPPQGISGNTIYFGEGSWLTVV.

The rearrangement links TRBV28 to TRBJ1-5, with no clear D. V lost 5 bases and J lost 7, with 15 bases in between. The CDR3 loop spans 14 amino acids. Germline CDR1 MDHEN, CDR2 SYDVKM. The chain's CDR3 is CASSVGGGGQPQHF. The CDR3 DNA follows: TGTGCCAGCAGTGTAGGCGGTGGAGGGCAGCCCCAGCATTTT.